These 27 T cell receptor beta chains were all obtained from the same sample, sequenced in a study of CD8 T cells in ankylosing spondylitis. TCRdb reprocessed the 5' RACE reads via MiXCR and lists one record per CDR3 protein. The sample consists of under 450,000 distinct CDR3 sequences, more than 20% of them appearing once. What was sequenced was blood, either unsorted or a sorted T cell fraction (not recorded which). Receptors were obtained from a male donor with ankylosing spondylitis or in good health (not recorded which).

This clonotype was recorded many times. This chain connects TRBV5-6 to TRBJ1-5, with D unclear. CDR1 and CDR2 (germline): SGHDT, YYEEEE. V gave up 4 bases and J gave up 4 bases, with 9 bases separating them. This CDR3 is 13 amino acids long. CDR3 DNA sequence: TGTGCCAGCAGCCCTGGGCCAAATCAGCCCCAGCATTTT. Amino acids: CASSPGPNQPQHF. Together with reference TRBV5-6 and TRBJ1-5, the CDR3 gives the full variable domain: DAGVTQSPTHLIKTRGQQVTLRCSPKSGHDTVSWYQQALGQGPQFIFQYYEEEERQRGNFPDRFSGHQFPNYSSELNVNALLLGDSALYLCASSPGPNQPQHFGDGTRLSIL.

V and J are TRBV12-3 or TRBV12-4 and TRBJ2-7, with 12 nucleotides matching TRBD2. Trimming cost V 6 bases and J 4 bases; bases outside gene matches: 7. The CDR3 is 15 residues long. The CDR3 DNA reads TGTGCCAGCAGCTTACTAGCGGGGGGCTCTTACGAGCAGTACTTC. This codes for CASSLLAGGSYEQYF.

This chain joins TRBV7-2 and TRBJ2-3, with no clear D. Trimming pared 6 bases from V and 0 bases from J, leaving 13 bases between. Looked up from germline, CDR1 is SGHTA and CDR2 is FQGNSA. This CDR3 contains 15 residues. The CDR3 protein is CASSPMVDSTDTQYF. The CDR3 DNA sequence: TGTGCCAGCAGTCCTATGGTAGACAGCACAGATACGCAGTATTTT. Complete variable domain (other parts from reference TRBV7-2 and TRBJ2-3): GAGVSQSPSNKVTEKGKDVELRCDPISGHTALYWYRQSLGQGLEFLIYFQGNSAPDKSGLPSDRFSAERTGGSVSTLTIQRTQQEDSAVYLCASSPMVDSTDTQYFGPGTRLTVL.

The chain uses TRBV6-4 and TRBJ2-1; 9 bases map to TRBD2. The germline V gene encodes CDR1 MRHNA and CDR2 SNTAGT. The CDR3 totals 15 residues. V lost 6 bases, J lost 6 bases, and 9 bases stayed unmatched. Written as DNA, the CDR3 is TGTGCCAGCAGCCTCTGGCGGGGGGGTGGCAATGAGCAGTTCTTC. It codes for CASSLWRGGGNEQFF.

In DNA, the CDR3 is TGTGCCAGCACCAGGACAGGCCAATTACAAGAGACCCAGTACTTC. Translating it yields CASTRTGQLQETQYF. J is TRBJ2-5 and V is TRBV6-1, with 7 nucleotides matching TRBD1. The CDR3 loop spans 15 amino acids. CDR1 is MNHNS and CDR2 is SASEGT in the germline V gene. Germline trimming cut 7 bases from V and 2 bases from J; bases unmatched to any gene: 10.

The rearrangement joins TRBV5-5 to TRBJ1-1, with D hard to call. Germline V gene lookup returns CDR1 SGHKS and CDR2 YYEKEE (reference sequence). The CDR3 sequence is 13 residues long. With 2 bases removed from V and 3 bases from J, the gap between germline ends came to 8 bases. The CDR3 bases are TGTGCCAGCAGCTTTGGGGAGGACACTGAAGCTTTCTTT. It specifies CASSFGEDTEAFF.

This chain connects TRBV12-3 or TRBV12-4 to TRBJ2-5, with 11 nucleotides matching TRBD1. The CDR3 contains 14 residues. Germline trimming cut 5 bases from V and 5 bases from J; bases unmatched to any gene: 4. In DNA form, the CDR3 reads TGTGCCAGCAGTCCTGGACAGGGGGCTGAGACCCAGTACTTC. It specifies CASSPGQGAETQYF.

The V gene is TRBV12-3 or TRBV12-4, the J gene TRBJ2-7; possible D gene TRBD1, 5 bases. CDR3 length equals 15 residues. The V end was cut by 5 bases, the J end by 2 bases, with 16 bases between. The CDR3 here is CASSKSRQGAYEQYF. The DNA for the CDR3 is TGTGCCAGCAGTAAAAGTAGGCAGGGCGCCTACGAGCAGTACTTC.

The chain combines TRBV11-2 with TRBJ2-5; D uncertain. Germline CDR1 and CDR2: SGHAT and FQNNGV. This CDR3 is 11 amino acids long. Trimming shortened V by 6 bases and J by 5 bases, and 7 bases separated the two germline ends. CDR3 nucleotides: TGTGCCAGCAGGCTTTTCGAGACCCAGTACTTC. This gives the protein CASRLFETQYF.

This chain links TRBV20-1 with TRBJ2-7; 7 bases are shared with TRBD1. This CDR3 spans 15 amino acids. The J segment lost 1 base and the V segment lost 3 bases, leaving 9 bases of the junction unmatched. Germline V lookup: CDR1 DFQATT, CDR2 SNEGSKA (reference sequence). This CDR3 is CSASFPGQISYEQYF. For the CDR3, the DNA is TGCAGTGCTAGTTTTCCGGGACAGATTTCCTACGAGCAGTACTTC.

In its sample, this clonotype was seen a few times. In DNA form, the CDR3 reads TGCGCCAGCAGTGATCCAGGAGAAGAGACCCAGTACTTC. Amino acid sequence: CASSDPGEETQYF. The rearrangement links TRBV10-1 to TRBJ2-5; no clear D. The CDR3 contains 13 residues. V lost 3 bases and J lost 3, with 8 bases in between. CDR1 is WNHNN, CDR2 SYGVQD, per germline (reference sequence).

The chain couples TRBV9 to TRBJ2-1; D remains ambiguous. The CDR3 consists of 15 residues. Germline assignment: CDR1 SGDLS and CDR2 YYNGEE. V was trimmed by 2 bases and J by 8 bases, leaving 17 bases between them. The CDR3 spells CASSVSGNRADEQFF. The CDR3 DNA follows: TGTGCCAGCAGCGTTTCAGGTAATCGGGCGGATGAGCAGTTCTTC. Full variable domain (missing parts from reference TRBV9 and TRBJ2-1): DSGVTQTPKHLITATGQRVTLRCSPRSGDLSVYWYQQSLDQGLQFLIQYYNGEERAKGNILERFSAQQFPDLHSELNLSSLELGDSALYFCASSVSGNRADEQFFGPGTRLTVL.

This clonotype occurred a few times. The gene calls are TRBV4-2 and TRBJ2-4; 10 nucleotides line up with TRBD1. This CDR3 has 15 residues. After removal of 5 bases from V and 5 bases from J, the junction contained 6 bases not matched to a gene. Germline V gene sequence: CDR1 LGHNA, CDR2 YNFKEQ. CDR3 nucleotide sequence: TGTGCCAGCAGCTTTGGGGGGACAGGGGAAAACATTCAGTACTTC. Translating gives CASSFGGTGENIQYF.

The sample holds a few counts of this clonotype. This rearrangement joins TRBV7-9 to TRBJ2-1, with D maybe TRBD2 (5 bases). Germline CDR1 is SEHNR and CDR2 is FQNEAQ (reference sequence). The CDR3 is 13 residues long. V gave up 2 bases and J gave up 9 bases, with 11 bases separating them. The CDR3 protein is CASSLIFGGEQFF. In DNA form, the CDR3 reads TGTGCCAGCAGCTTAATATTCGGAGGTGAGCAGTTCTTC. The variable domain in full, completed from reference TRBV7-9 and TRBJ2-1, reads DTGVSQNPRHKITKRGQNVTFRCDPISEHNRLYWYRQTLGQGPEFLTYFQNEAQLEKSRLLSDRFSAERPKGSFSTLEIQRTEQGDSAMYLCASSLIFGGEQFFGPGTRLTVL.

This clonotype has just a few counts. The chain recombines TRBV6-2 or TRBV6-3 with TRBJ2-7; no clear D. There are 14 residues in the CDR3. V lost 9 bases and J 5 bases, leaving 20 bases between the germline ends. Germline V gives CDR1 MNHEY, CDR2 SVGEGT. The CDR3 sequence: CASRSFGFGNEQYF. For the CDR3, the DNA is TGTGCCAGTCGCTCTTTTGGGTTCGGCAACGAGCAGTACTTC.

This clonotype has just a few counts. The rearrangement links TRBV27 to TRBJ2-1; 13 bases agree with TRBD2. This CDR3 is 15 amino acids long. V dropped 6 bases and J dropped 5; count of bases not matched to a gene: 4. CDR1 and CDR2 from the germline V gene are MNHEY and SMNVEV (reference sequence). This CDR3 is CASSPGTSGDNEQFF. CDR3 coding DNA: TGTGCCAGCAGCCCCGGGACTAGCGGGGACAATGAGCAGTTCTTC.

The CDR3 sequence is CARGPGEGASNQPQHF. DNA for the CDR3: TGTGCCAGGGGACCAGGGGAGGGGGCTAGCAATCAGCCCCAGCATTTT. This chain connects TRBV6-1 to TRBJ1-5; TRBD1 matches at 7 bases. Germline values: CDR1 MNHNS, CDR2 SASEGT. The junction had 11 bases not matched to a gene; V was cut back by 9 bases and J by 0 bases. This CDR3 comprises 16 residues.

This clonotype was seen more than once but under ten times. V is TRBV28 and J is TRBJ2-5; D is uncertain. The germline CDR1 and CDR2 sequences are MDHEN and SYDVKM. Trimming removed 4 bases at V and 1 base at J, with 10 bases between. The CDR3 spans 14 residues. CDR3 region: CASSWFGGQETQYF. CDR3 DNA: TGTGCCAGCAGTTGGTTTGGCGGCCAAGAGACCCAGTACTTC.

This clonotype appeared a few times. At one end the junction does not follow the germline gene, possibly because of a read error. V gene TRBV27 combines with J gene TRBJ2-7; tentatively, D is TRBD2 (5 bases). The CDR3 is made up of 14 amino acids. Germline CDR1 reads MNHEY; CDR2 reads SMNVEV (reference sequence). CDR3 sequence: CASGLSSSYYEQYF. CDR3 sequence (DNA): TGTGCCAGCGGTTTGTCTAGCAGCTACTACGAGCAGTACTTC.

The genes are TRBV6-1 and TRBJ2-5; TRBD2 aligns across 14 bases. The J segment lost 5 bases and the V segment lost 6 bases, leaving 5 bases of the junction unmatched. This CDR3 region has 15 residues. CDR1 is MNHNS and CDR2 is SASEGT in the germline V gene. CDR3 in amino acids: CASSVTSGGAETQYF. In nucleotides, the CDR3 is TGTGCCAGCAGCGTGACTAGCGGGGGGGCCGAGACCCAGTACTTC.

There are many counts of this clonotype. The rearrangement links TRBV20-1 to TRBJ2-5; weak D call: TRBD2 (6 bases). Germline-derived CDR1 and CDR2 are DFQATT and SNEGSKA (reference sequence). This CDR3 spans 13 amino acids. The CDR3 nucleotides read TGCACCGTTGACGGGACTGATCAAGAGACCCAGTACTTC. This encodes CTVDGTDQETQYF.

The chain is built from TRBV9 and TRBJ2-7, with a possible D match to TRBD2 (6 bases). Germline CDR1 is SGDLS and CDR2 is YYNGEE. The V and J ends lost 3 bases and 1 base respectively, with 17 bases between them. The CDR3 is 16 amino acids. In nucleotides, the CDR3 is TGTGCCAGCAGCGCGTTCTCCGGGACTCAGTCCTACGAGCAGTACTTC. Amino acid sequence: CASSAFSGTQSYEQYF.

The chain recombines TRBV11-2 with TRBJ2-5; no reliable D call. The CDR3 loop spans 15 amino acids. Trimming took off 7 bases at V and 2 bases at J, with 17 bases between the two ends. CDR1 and CDR2 (germline): SGHAT, FQNNGV. CDR3 loop: CASTPAPGPQETQYF. Here the CDR3 DNA reads TGTGCCAGCACCCCAGCCCCTGGTCCGCAAGAGACCCAGTACTTC.

The CDR3 loop is CASTSRRGAGQETQYF. CDR3 bases: TGTGCCAGCACCTCAAGGCGGGGGGCCGGACAAGAGACCCAGTACTTC. This chain connects TRBV27 to TRBJ2-5; TRBD2 aligns across 8 bases. J lost 2 bases, V lost 7 bases, and 12 bases had no gene match. CDR1 MNHEY and CDR2 SMNVEV come from the germline V gene (reference sequence). This CDR3 is built from 16 residues.

The V and J genes are TRBV24-1 and TRBJ1-1; TRBD1 aligns across 7 bases. This CDR3 has 14 residues. CDR1 and CDR2 from the germline V gene are KGHDR and SFDVKD. Losses at the gene ends were 2 bases for V and 5 bases for J; bases not matched to a gene: 4. The CDR3 DNA follows: TGTGCCACCAGTGATTCCCAGGGGGGAACTGAAGCTTTCTTT. It codes for CATSDSQGGTEAFF.

The chain has TRBV3-1 and TRBJ2-5, with 9 nucleotides matching TRBD2. The V gene's germline CDR1 is LGHDT and CDR2 YNNKEL (reference sequence). V lost 1 base and J lost 1; bases outside the gene matches: 4. The CDR3 consists of 16 residues. This CDR3 reads CASSQGSGGSQETQYF. The CDR3 bases are TGTGCCAGCAGCCAAGGTAGCGGGGGCTCCCAAGAGACCCAGTACTTC.

The chain's CDR3 is CASSPGLAPYNEQFF. Here the CDR3 DNA reads TGTGCCAGCAGCCCAGGACTAGCGCCGTACAATGAGCAGTTCTTC. The rearrangement joins TRBV12-3 or TRBV12-4 to TRBJ2-1; 9 bases match TRBD2. After removal of 6 bases from V and 4 bases from J, the junction contained 7 bases not matched to a gene. This CDR3 region has 15 residues.